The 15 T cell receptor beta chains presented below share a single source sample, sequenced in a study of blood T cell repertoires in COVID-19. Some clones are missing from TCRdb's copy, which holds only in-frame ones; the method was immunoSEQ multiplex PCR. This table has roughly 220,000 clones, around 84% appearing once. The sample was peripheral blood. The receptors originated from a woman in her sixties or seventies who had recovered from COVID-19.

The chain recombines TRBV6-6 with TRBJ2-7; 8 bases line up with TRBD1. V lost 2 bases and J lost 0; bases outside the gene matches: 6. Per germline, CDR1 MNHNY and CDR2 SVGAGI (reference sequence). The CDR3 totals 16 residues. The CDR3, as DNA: TGTGCCAGCAGTTACCCGCGGACAGGGATCTCCTACGAGCAGTACTTC. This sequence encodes CASSYPRTGISYEQYF.

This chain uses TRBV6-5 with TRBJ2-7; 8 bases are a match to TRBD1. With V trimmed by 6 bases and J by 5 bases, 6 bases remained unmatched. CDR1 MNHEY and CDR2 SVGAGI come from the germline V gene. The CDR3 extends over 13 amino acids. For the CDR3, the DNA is TGTGCCAGCAGCCGGACAGGGTTTAACGAGCAGTACTTC. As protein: CASSRTGFNEQYF.

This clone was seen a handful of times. The CDR3 here is CASSSLWGGVNEQFF. CDR3 coding DNA: TGTGCCAGCAGCTCCCTGTGGGGGGGCGTGAATGAGCAGTTCTTC. The V gene is TRBV28, the J gene TRBJ2-1; possibly TRBD2 for D (7 bases). Germline values: CDR1 MDHEN, CDR2 SYDVKM. This CDR3 is built from 15 residues. Trimming left V 6 bases short and J 7 bases short, with 19 bases between.

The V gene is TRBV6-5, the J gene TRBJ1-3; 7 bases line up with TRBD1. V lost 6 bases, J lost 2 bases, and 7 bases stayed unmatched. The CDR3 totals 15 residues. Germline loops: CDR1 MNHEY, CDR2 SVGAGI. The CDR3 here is CASRTSGGAGNTIYF. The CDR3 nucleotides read TGTGCCAGCAGGACTTCAGGGGGAGCTGGAAACACCATATATTTT.

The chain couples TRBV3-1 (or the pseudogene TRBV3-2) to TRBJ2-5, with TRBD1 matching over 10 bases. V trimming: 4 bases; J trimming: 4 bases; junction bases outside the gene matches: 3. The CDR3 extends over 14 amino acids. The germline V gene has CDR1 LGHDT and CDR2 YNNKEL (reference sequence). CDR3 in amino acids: CASSPRDRGETQYF. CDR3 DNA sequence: TGTGCCAGCAGCCCCCGGGACAGGGGAGAGACCCAGTACTTC.

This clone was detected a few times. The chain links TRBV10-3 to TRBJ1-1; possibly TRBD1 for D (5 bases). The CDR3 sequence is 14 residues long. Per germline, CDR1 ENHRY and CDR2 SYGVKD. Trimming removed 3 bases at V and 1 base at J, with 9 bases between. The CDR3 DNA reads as TGTGCCATCAGTGAACAGGTCCGGAACACTGAAGCTTTCTTT. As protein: CAISEQVRNTEAFF.

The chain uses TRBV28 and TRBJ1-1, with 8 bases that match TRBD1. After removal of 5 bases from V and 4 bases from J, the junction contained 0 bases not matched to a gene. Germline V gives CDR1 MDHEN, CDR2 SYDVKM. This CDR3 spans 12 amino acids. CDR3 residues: CASSTGGTEAFF. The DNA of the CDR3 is TGTGCCAGCAGTACAGGGGGCACTGAAGCTTTCTTT.

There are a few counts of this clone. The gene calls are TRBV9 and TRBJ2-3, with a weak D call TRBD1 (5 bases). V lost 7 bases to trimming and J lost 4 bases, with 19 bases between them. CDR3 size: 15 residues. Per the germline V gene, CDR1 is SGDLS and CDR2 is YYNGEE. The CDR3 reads CASSPHSGLSDTQYF. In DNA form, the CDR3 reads TGTGCCAGCTCCCCACATTCAGGGCTATCAGATACGCAGTATTTT.

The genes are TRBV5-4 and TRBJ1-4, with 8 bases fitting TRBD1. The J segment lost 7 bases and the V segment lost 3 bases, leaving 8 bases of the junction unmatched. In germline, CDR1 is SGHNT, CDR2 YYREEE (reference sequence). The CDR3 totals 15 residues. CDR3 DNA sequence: TGTGCCAGCAGCTCGCCGCGACAGGGGAGTGAAAAACTGTTTTTT. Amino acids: CASSSPRQGSEKLFF.

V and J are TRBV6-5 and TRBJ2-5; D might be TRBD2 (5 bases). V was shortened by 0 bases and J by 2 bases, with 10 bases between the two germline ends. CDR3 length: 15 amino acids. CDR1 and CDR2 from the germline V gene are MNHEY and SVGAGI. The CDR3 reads CASSYSTWEQETQYF. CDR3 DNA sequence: TGTGCCAGCAGTTACTCGACGTGGGAGCAAGAGACCCAGTACTTC.

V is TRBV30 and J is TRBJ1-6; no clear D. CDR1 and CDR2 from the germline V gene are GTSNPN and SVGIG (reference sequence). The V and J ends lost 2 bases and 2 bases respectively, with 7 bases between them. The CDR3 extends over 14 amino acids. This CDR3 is CAWSLSTYNSPLHF. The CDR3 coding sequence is TGTGCCTGGAGTCTGAGCACCTATAATTCACCCCTCCACTTT. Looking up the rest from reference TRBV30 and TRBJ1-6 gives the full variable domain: SQTIHQWPATLVQPVGSPLSLECTVEGTSNPNLYWYRQAAGRGLQLLFYSVGIGQISSEVPQNLSASRPQDRQFILSSKKLLLSDSGFYLCAWSLSTYNSPLHFGNGTRLTVT.

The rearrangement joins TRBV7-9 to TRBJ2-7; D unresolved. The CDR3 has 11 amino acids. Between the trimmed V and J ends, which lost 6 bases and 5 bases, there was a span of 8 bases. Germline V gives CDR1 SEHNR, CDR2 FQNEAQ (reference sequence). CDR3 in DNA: TGTGCCAGCAGTCACCGGGACGAGCAGTACTTC. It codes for CASSHRDEQYF.

The CDR3 DNA reads as TGTGCCAGCAGCTTAGAGGGACAGCAATATAATTCACCCCTCCACTTT. Translated, it gives CASSLEGQQYNSPLHF. The chain couples TRBV7-9 to TRBJ1-6; 7 positions agree with TRBD1. V shed 1 base, J shed 4 bases, and the junction held 4 bases outside the gene matches. The CDR3 sequence is 16 residues long. Germline V CDR1 and CDR2: SEHNR, FQNEAQ (reference sequence).

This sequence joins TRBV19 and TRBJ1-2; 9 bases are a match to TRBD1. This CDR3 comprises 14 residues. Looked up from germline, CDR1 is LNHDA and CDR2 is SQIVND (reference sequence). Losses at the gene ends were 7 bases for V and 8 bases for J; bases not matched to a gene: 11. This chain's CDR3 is CASTPGQGFGGYTF. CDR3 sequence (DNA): TGTGCCAGTACCCCAGGACAGGGGTTCGGCGGCTACACCTTC.

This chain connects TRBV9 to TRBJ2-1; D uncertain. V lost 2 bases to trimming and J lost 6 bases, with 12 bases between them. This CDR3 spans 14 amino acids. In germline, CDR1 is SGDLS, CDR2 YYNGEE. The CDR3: CASSVVFRFNEQFF. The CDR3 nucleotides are TGTGCCAGCAGCGTGGTATTTAGATTCAATGAGCAGTTCTTC.